Below are 5 T cell receptor beta chains sequenced from a single sample in a study of shared clonotypes between healthy human individuals. CD45RO-negative, CCR7-selected cells formed the naive CD8 fraction, which excluded terminally differentiated effector memory CD45RA+ cells. Assay used: immunoSEQ multiplex PCR; TCRdb lists only in-frame clones, some missing. This sample has some 2.1 million clones, with about 94% found just once. What was sequenced was naive CD8+ T cells sorted from blood. The receptors were gathered from a man between 18 and 29 years old in good health.

The V and J genes are TRBV9 and TRBJ2-2; D is ambiguous. The V gene's germline CDR1 is SGDLS and CDR2 YYNGEE. The CDR3 has 17 residues. V lost 0 bases, J lost 5 bases, and 17 bases lay in between. Here the CDR3 reads CASSVGALWPFTGELFF. CDR3 bases: TGTGCCAGCAGCGTAGGGGCTCTCTGGCCTTTTACCGGGGAGCTGTTTTTT.

This clone has just one count. The rearrangement uses TRBV30 and TRBJ1-2; D call uncertain. Trimming pared 0 bases from V and 6 bases from J, leaving 14 bases between. This CDR3 contains 14 residues. Germline CDR1 is GTSNPN and CDR2 is SVGIG (reference sequence). CDR3 nucleotides: TGTGCCTGGAGTGTTGGTGCGGGCACCGATGGCTACACCTTC. Its protein product is CAWSVGAGTDGYTF. Full variable domain (outside the CDR3, taken from reference TRBV30 and TRBJ1-2): SQTIHQWPATLVQPVGSPLSLECTVEGTSNPNLYWYRQAAGRGLQLLFYSVGIGQISSEVPQNLSASRPQDRQFILSSKKLLLSDSGFYLCAWSVGAGTDGYTFGSGTRLTVV.

Notes on this clone: Other DNA sequences in the sample encode the same CDR3. The rearrangement joins TRBV7-6 to TRBJ2-7; D is undetermined. This CDR3 is built from 14 residues. V was cut by 1 base and J by 0 bases, with 7 bases left in between. The germline V gene has CDR1 SGHVS and CDR2 FNYEAQ. DNA for the CDR3: TGTGCCAGCAGCTTAGACGCAGGCTCCTACGAGCAGTACTTC. It translates to CASSLDAGSYEQYF.

CDR3 sequence reads: CASSERTGTDTQYF. In DNA form, the CDR3 reads TGTGCCAGCAGCGAACGGACGGGAACAGATACGCAGTATTTT. This chain joins TRBV7-9 and TRBJ2-3, with a weak D call TRBD2 (5 bases). Germline CDR1 is SEHNR and CDR2 is FQNEAQ (reference sequence). The CDR3 loop spans 14 amino acids. The V gene lost 5 bases and the J gene lost 3 bases, with 12 bases spanning the gap.

The rearrangement uses TRBV7-9 and TRBJ1-6, with D possibly TRBD1 on 5 matching bases. V lost 4 bases and J lost 12, with 13 bases in between. This CDR3 comprises 13 residues. Germline CDR1 and CDR2: SEHNR and FQNEAQ (reference sequence). The CDR3 spells CASSSLSGIPLHF. CDR3 nucleotides: TGTGCCAGCAGCTCCCTCTCAGGGATACCCCTCCACTTT.